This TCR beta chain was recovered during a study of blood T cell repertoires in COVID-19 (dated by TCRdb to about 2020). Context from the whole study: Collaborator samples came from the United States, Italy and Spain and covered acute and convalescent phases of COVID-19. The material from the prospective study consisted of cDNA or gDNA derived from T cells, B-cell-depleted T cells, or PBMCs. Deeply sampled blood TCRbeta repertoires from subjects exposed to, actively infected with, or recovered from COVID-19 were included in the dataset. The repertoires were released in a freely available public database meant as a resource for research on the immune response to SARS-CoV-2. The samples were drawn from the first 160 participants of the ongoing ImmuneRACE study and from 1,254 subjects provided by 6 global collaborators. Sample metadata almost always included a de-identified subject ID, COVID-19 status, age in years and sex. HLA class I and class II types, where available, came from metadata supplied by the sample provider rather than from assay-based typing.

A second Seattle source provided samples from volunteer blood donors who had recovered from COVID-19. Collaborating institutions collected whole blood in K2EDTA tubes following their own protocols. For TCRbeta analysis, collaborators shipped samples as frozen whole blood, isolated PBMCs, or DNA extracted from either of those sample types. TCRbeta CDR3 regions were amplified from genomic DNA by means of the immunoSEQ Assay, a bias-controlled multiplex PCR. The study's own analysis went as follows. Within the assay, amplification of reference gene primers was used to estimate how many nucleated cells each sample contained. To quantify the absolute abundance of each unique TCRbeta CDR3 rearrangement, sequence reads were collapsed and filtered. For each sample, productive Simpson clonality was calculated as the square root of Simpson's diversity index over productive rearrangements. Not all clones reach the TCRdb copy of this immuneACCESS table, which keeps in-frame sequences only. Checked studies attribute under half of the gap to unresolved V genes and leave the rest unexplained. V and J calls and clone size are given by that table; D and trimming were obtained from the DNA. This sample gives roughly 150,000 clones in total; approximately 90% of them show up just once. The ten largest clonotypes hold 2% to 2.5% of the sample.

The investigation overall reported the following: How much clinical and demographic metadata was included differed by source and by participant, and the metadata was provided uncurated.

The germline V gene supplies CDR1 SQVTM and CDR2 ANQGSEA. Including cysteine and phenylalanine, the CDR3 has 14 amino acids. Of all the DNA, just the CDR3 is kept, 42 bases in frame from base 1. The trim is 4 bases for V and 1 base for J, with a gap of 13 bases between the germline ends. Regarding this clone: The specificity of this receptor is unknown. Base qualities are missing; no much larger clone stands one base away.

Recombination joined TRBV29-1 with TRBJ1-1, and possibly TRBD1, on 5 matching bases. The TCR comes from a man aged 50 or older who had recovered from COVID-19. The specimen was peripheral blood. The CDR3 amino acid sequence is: CSVVGGFGNTEAFF. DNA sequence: TGCAGCGTTGTGGGGGGTTTCGGGAACACTGAAGCTTTCTTT.